Listed below are T cell receptor beta chains from one sample, sequenced in a study of blood T cell repertoires in COVID-19. Sequencing was performed with immunoSEQ multiplex PCR; in TCRdb, only in-frame clones are kept and a portion is missing. Of about 120,000 clones listed, about nine tenths were seen once; the top ten hold under 4.5%. Sequenced: peripheral blood. The source of these receptors is a man aged 50 or older with active COVID-19. Each CDR3 is given with its conserved first and last residue. D genes are given only for firm matches. Rows may omit the clone size; those that give it use once, few, many or a size class.

NA,NA,TRBV5-4,TRBJ2-5,TGTGCCAGCAGCTTGGGAGGGGGTCTCCGAGGGACCCAGTACTTC,CASSLGGGLRGTQYF
NA,TRBD1,TRBV19,TRBJ1-2,TGTGCCAGTTCGGGACAGATCTATGGCTACACCTTC,CASSGQIYGYTF
NA,NA,TRBV4-2,TRBJ2-5,TGTGCCAGCAGCCAAGATGCCCAGAGGGAGACCCAGTACTTC,CASSQDAQRETQYF
NA,TRBD1,TRBV5-4,TRBJ2-2,TGTGCCAGCAGCTCAGGGGCCAGGGGGCTATATACCGGGGAGCTGTTTTTT,CASSSGARGLYTGELFF
once,NA,TRBV2,TRBJ2-5,TGTGCCAGCAGTGAAGGGGTAGCAGTTGAGACCCAGTACTTC,CASSEGVAVETQYF
NA,NA,TRBV11-3,TRBJ1-3,TGTGCCAGCAGTTATGGCCCTAACAGGGGAAACACCATATATTTT,CASSYGPNRGNTIYF
NA,NA,TRBV10-3,TRBJ1-5,TGTGCCATCAGCGCCTCGCAGATGATGGGCAATCAGCCCCAGCATTTT,CAISASQMMGNQPQHF
few,TRBD1,TRBV3-1/TRBV3-2,TRBJ1-6,TGTGCCAGCAGCCAAGTCGGGACAGGGGGTTCACCCCTCCACTTT,CASSQVGTGGSPLHF
NA,NA,TRBV28,TRBJ1-5,TGTGCCAGCACCCTGGGGGGGAGACAGCCCCAGCATTTT,CASTLGGRQPQHF
NA,TRBD2,TRBV13,TRBJ2-3,TGTGCCAGCAGCTCATGGGAGTTAGCGGGTAGCACAGATACGCAGTATTTT,CASSSWELAGSTDTQYF
NA,NA,TRBV19,TRBJ2-1,TGTGCCAGTAATTCCCAGAGGGACTTCCACAATGAGCAGTTCTTC,CASNSQRDFHNEQFF
NA,NA,TRBV5-4,TRBJ1-4,TGTGCCAGCAGCGGGGGGGGCCGGACACCTTCTGAAAAACTGTTTTTT,CASSGGGRTPSEKLFF
NA,NA,TRBV5-4,TRBJ1-2,TGTGCCAGCAGCTTGGTATCGGGGTCCGGAGGCTACACCTTC,CASSLVSGSGGYTF
NA,NA,TRBV6-1,TRBJ1-5,TGTGCCAGCAGTGAAGCTTATTCTGGGGCCCCCCAGCCCCAGCATTTT,CASSEAYSGAPQPQHF
NA,NA,TRBV6-1,TRBJ2-1,TGTGCCAGCAGTGAAAGGCCTAGGCCCCATGAGCAGTTCTTC,CASSERPRPHEQFF
NA,TRBD1,TRBV29-1,TRBJ1-5,TGCAGCGTAGAACAGGGGGCGGGTCGGCCCCAGCATTTT,CSVEQGAGRPQHF
NA,NA,TRBV3-1/TRBV3-2,TRBJ1-5,TGTGCCAGCAGCCAAACCGGGAATAACCAGCCCCAGCATTTT,CASSQTGNNQPQHF
NA,NA,TRBV27,TRBJ1-1,TGTGCCAGCAGACCGGGAGGCCGGACTGAAGCTTTCTTT,CASRPGGRTEAFF
NA,NA,TRBV5-4,TRBJ1-2,TGTGCCAGCAGCTTGCCAGGGACTAGCCAGGGCTACACCTTC,CASSLPGTSQGYTF
NA,TRBD1,TRBV6-4,TRBJ1-1,TGTGCCAGCAGTGATGGGACAGGGGGGAACACTGAAGCTTTCTTT,CASSDGTGGNTEAFF
NA,TRBD1,TRBV6-5,TRBJ1-1,TGTGCCAGCAGCCGGGGACAGTATGAAGCTTTCTTT,CASSRGQYEAFF
NA,NA,TRBV2,TRBJ2-7,TGTGCCAGCAGACTCACACAGGGCTACGAGCAGTACTTC,CASRLTQGYEQYF
NA,TRBD2,TRBV6-4,TRBJ2-1,TGTGCCAGCAGTAAGGGGACTAGCTCCTCTGAGCAGTTCTTC,CASSKGTSSSEQFF
NA,NA,TRBV28,TRBJ2-3,TGTGCCAGCAGCCACTCTAAGGGGAGGGGGGCAGATACGCAGTATTTT,CASSHSKGRGADTQYF
NA,TRBD1,TRBV13,TRBJ2-2,TGTGCCAGCAGCTCACCACGGACAGGGGAGGACACCGGGGAGCTGTTTTTT,CASSSPRTGEDTGELFF
once,NA,TRBV6-5,TRBJ1-4,TGTGCCAGCAGTTACTCGCGGGGGGGAACTAATGAAAAACTGTTTTTT,CASSYSRGGTNEKLFF
NA,TRBD1,TRBV7-2,TRBJ1-5,TGTGCCAGCAGCTTCGACAGGGTCCCCTCTCAGCCCCAGCATTTT,CASSFDRVPSQPQHF
NA,TRBD2,TRBV7-2,TRBJ2-1,TGTGCCAGCAGCTTAGCTAAACGGACTAGCGGCCGAATAGTTAGCTCCTACAATGAGCAGTTCTTC,CASSLAKRTSGRIVSSYNEQFF
NA,NA,TRBV27,TRBJ2-1,TGTGCCAGCAGTTTATCGATGGGGGGAAACAATGAGCAGTTCTTC,CASSLSMGGNNEQFF
NA,NA,TRBV7-8,TRBJ1-1,TGTGCCAGCAGCCAAGCCCCCGCTTTCGGCTCCGTCGACAGGACGCGGAACACTGAAGCTTTCTTT,CASSQAPAFGSVDRTRNTEAFF
NA,TRBD2,TRBV19,TRBJ2-6,TGTGCCAGTAGCCCCGCAGCGGGGGGCTCTGGGGCCAACGTCCTGACTTTC,CASSPAAGGSGANVLTF